This T cell receptor beta chain was found in a study of T-cell reconstitution after alpha-beta-depleted transplantation in children. General observations from the study: After transplant, high TCRbeta diversity at day 60 in some patients arose from surviving recipient T cells and thymic progenitors. Where alpha-beta T cells came from about two months after transplant was reportedly several hundred expanded graft clones. Hyperexpanded clones declined; after one year, newly produced T cells mostly supplied diversity.

V was cut by 4 bases and J by 6 bases, with 10 bases left in between. Germline V gene sequence: CDR1 MNHEY, CDR2 SMNVEV (reference sequence). This CDR3 spans 13 amino acids. This clonotype has ten or more counts. Antigen unknown. The TCRbeta library incorporated unique molecular identifiers. TCRdb processed the PCR reads anew with MiXCR; each CDR3 protein has one entry. The table lists 440,000 or so distinct CDR3 sequences, about 40% of them singletons. The chain uses TRBV27 and TRBJ1-5, with D perhaps TRBD1 (5 bases). This receptor was obtained from a girl aged 2-10 years with aplastic anemia, due to receive a stem cell transplant. The sequences come from PBMCs, collected before TCRalphabeta/CD19-depleted stem cell transplant. CDR3 coding DNA: TGTGCCAGCAGTTCAGGGTTAGGTCAGCCCCAGCATTTT. Amino acid sequence: CASSSGLGQPQHF.